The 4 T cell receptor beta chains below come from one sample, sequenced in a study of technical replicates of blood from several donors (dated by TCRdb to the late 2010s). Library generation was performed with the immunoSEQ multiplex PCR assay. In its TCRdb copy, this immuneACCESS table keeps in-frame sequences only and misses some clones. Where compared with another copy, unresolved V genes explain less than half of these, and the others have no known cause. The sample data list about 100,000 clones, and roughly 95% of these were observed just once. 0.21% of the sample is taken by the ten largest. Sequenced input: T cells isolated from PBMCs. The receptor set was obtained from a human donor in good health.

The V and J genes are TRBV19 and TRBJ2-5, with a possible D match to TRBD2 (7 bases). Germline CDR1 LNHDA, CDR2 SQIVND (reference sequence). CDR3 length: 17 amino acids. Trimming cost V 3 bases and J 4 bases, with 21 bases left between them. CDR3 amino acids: CASSIGVEGGGRETQYF. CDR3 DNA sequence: TGTGCCAGTAGTATCGGTGTTGAGGGGGGGGGCCGAGAGACCCAGTACTTC.

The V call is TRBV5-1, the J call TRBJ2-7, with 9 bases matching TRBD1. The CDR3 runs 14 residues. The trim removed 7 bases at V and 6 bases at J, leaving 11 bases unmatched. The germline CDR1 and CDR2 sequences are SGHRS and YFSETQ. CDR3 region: CASASPDRGGEQYF. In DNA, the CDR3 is TGCGCCAGCGCGAGCCCTGACAGGGGGGGCGAGCAGTACTTC.

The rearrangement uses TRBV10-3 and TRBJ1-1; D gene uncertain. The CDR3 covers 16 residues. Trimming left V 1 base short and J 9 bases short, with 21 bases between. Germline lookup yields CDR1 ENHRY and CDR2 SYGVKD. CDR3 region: CAISEFSSDDGNQAFF. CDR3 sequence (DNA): TGTGCCATCAGTGAGTTCTCATCAGATGACGGGAATCAAGCTTTCTTT.

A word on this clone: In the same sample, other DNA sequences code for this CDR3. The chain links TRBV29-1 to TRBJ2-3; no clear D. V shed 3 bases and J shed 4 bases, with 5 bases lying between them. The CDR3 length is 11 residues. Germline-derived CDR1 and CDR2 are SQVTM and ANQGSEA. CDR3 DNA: TGCAGCGTTGAGAGAGCAGATACGCAGTATTTT. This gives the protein CSVERADTQYF.